The clone carrying this T cell receptor (beta chain) has just a few counts. The protocol was immunoSEQ multiplex PCR, while the TCRdb copy is restricted to in-frame clones and leaves out a portion. Of several thousand clones listed, under 75% are singletons. This sample was included in a study of tumor T cells in aggressive B-cell lymphoma. This CDR3 region has 15 residues. Unmatched junction bases numbered 5, after V lost 1 base and J lost 2 bases. Per germline, CDR1 SGHRS and CDR2 YFSETQ. The clonotype originates from an adult with diffuse large B cell lymphoma. The rearrangement uses TRBV5-1 and TRBJ2-7; 8 positions agree with TRBD2. The sequenced material came from tumor tissue. The CDR3 loop reads CASSLRTSGTYEQYF. CDR3 nucleotide sequence: TGCGCCAGCAGCTTGCGAACTAGCGGCACCTACGAGCAGTACTTC.